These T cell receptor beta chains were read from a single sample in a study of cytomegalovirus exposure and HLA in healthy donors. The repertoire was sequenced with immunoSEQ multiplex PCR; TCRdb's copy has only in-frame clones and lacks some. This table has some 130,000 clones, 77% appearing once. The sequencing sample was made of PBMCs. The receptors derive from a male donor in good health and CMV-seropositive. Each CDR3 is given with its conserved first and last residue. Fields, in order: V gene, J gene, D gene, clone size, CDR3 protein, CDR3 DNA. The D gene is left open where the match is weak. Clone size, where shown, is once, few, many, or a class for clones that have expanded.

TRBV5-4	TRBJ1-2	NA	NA	CASTLLRGGNGGYTF	TGTGCCAGCACCTTGCTCCGTGGGGGGAATGGTGGCTACACCTTC
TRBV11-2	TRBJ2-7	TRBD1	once	CASSSRGPNEQYF	TGTGCCAGCAGCTCCAGGGGGCCCAACGAGCAGTACTTC
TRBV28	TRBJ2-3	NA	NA	CASSGGGARDTQYF	TGTGCCAGCAGTGGTGGGGGGGCCAGGGATACGCAGTATTTT
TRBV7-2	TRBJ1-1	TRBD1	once	CASSHPRGQGTLNTEAFF	TGTGCCAGCAGCCACCCCCGGGGACAGGGGACGCTGAACACTGAAGCTTTCTTT
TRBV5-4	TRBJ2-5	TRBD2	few	CASSLAGRGGETQYF	TGTGCCAGCAGCTTGGCTGGGCGGGGGGGAGAGACCCAGTACTTC
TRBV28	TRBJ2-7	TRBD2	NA	CASSGGASRPGEQYF	TGTGCCAGCAGCGGGGGGGCTAGCCGACCGGGGGAGCAGTACTTC
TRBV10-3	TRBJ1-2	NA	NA	CAISDGGGSQAGYGYTF	TGTGCCATCAGTGATGGGGGGGGCTCCCAAGCTGGCTATGGCTACACCTTC
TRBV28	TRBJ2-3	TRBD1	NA	CASTTWDRVGDTQYF	TGTGCCAGCACCACCTGGGACAGGGTTGGGGATACGCAGTATTTT
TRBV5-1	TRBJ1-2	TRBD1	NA	CASSPGTVYGYTF	TGCGCCAGCAGCCCGGGGACAGTCTATGGCTACACCTTC
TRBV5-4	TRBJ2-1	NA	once	CASSLTGEQFF	TGTGCCAGCAGCTTGACTGGTGAGCAGTTCTTC
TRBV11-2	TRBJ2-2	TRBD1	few	CASSTPGQGVEVNTGELFF	TGTGCCAGCAGCACCCCGGGACAGGGGGTAGAGGTTAACACCGGGGAGCTGTTTTTT
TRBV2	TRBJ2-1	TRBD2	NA	CASRAGLAESYNEQFF	TGTGCCAGCAGGGCCGGACTAGCGGAATCCTACAATGAGCAGTTCTTC
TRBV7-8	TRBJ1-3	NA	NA	CASSLDSFSGNTIYF	TGTGCCAGCAGCTTAGACAGCTTCTCTGGAAACACCATATATTTT
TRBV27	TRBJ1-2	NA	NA	CASSRVGDGYTF	TGTGCCAGCAGTCGCGTCGGGGATGGCTACACCTTC
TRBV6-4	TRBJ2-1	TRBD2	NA	CASSDSGAGESEEQFF	TGTGCCAGCAGTGACTCGGGAGCGGGAGAGTCCGAAGAGCAGTTCTTC
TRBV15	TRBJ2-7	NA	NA	CATSTLAGLAEQYF	TGTGCCACCAGCACTTTGGCAGGGTTAGCCGAGCAGTACTTC
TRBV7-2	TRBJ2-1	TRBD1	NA	CASSLEGQGVDEQFF	TGTGCCAGCAGCTTAGAGGGACAGGGGGTAGATGAGCAGTTCTTC
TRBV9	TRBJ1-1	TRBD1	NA	CASRRTGDTEAFF	TGTGCCAGCAGGCGCACAGGGGACACTGAAGCTTTCTTT
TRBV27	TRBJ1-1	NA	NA	CASSLVPGRMNTEAFF	TGTGCCAGCAGTTTAGTACCAGGCAGGATGAACACTGAAGCCTTCTTT
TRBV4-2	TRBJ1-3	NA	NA	CASSQESLNSGNTIYF	TGTGCCAGCAGCCAAGAGAGTCTAAACTCTGGAAACACCATATATTTT
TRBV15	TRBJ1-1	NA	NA	CATSKDRNTEAFF	TGTGCCACCAGCAAGGACAGAAATACTGAAGCTTTCTTT
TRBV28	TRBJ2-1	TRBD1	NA	CASSLSQGAYNEQFF	TGTGCCAGCAGTTTAAGTCAGGGGGCATACAATGAGCAGTTCTTC
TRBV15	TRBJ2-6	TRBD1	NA	CATSLRTGLSESGANGLTF	TGTGCCACCAGCCTACGGACAGGGTTGAGTGAATCTGGGGCCAACGGCCTGACTTTC
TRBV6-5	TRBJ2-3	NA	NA	CASSYSRGGSTDTQYF	TGTGCCAGCAGTTACTCGAGAGGGGGTAGCACAGATACGCAGTATTTT
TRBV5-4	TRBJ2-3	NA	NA	CASSLNQRGTDTQYF	TGTGCCAGCAGCTTGAACCAGCGGGGCACAGATACGCAGTATTTT
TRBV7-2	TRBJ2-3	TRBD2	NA	CASSSSGTSGGIGTQYF	TGTGCCAGCAGCTCCTCCGGGACTAGCGGGGGAATAGGTACGCAGTATTTT
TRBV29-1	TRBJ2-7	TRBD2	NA	CSVHDGGSSEQYF	TGCAGCGTCCATGATGGCGGGAGTTCCGAGCAGTACTTC
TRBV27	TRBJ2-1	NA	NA	CASSLGQGKFASYNEQFF	TGTGCCAGCAGTTTAGGGCAGGGGAAATTTGCGTCCTACAATGAGCAGTTCTTC
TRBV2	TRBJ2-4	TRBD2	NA	CASTGTTPGVKNIQYF	TGTGCCAGCACTGGGACTACCCCGGGGGTCAAAAACATTCAGTACTTC
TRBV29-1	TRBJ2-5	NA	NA	CSVEGTILRETQYF	TGCAGCGTTGAGGGGACAATCCTACGGGAGACCCAGTACTTC
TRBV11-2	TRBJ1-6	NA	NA	CASSLGYTSQGSPLHF	TGTGCCAGCAGCTTGGGATACACGTCCCAGGGTTCACCCCTCCACTTT
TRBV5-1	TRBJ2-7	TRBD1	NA	CASSVGQGHDEQYF	TGCGCCAGCAGCGTGGGACAGGGGCACGACGAGCAGTACTTC
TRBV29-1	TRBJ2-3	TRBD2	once	CSVEGGRGTDTQYF	TGCAGCGTTGAGGGCGGGAGGGGCACAGATACGCAGTATTTT
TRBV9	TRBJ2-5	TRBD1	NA	CASSVVGRGRETQYF	TGTGCCAGCAGCGTAGTGGGCAGGGGGCGGGAGACCCAGTACTTC
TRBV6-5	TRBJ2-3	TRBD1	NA	CASSADRGRADTQYF	TGTGCCAGCAGCGCAGACAGGGGGCGCGCAGATACGCAGTATTTT
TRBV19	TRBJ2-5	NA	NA	CASSSGRQETQYF	TGTGCCAGTAGTAGCGGGCGACAAGAGACCCAGTACTTC
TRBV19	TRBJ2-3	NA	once	CASKGGGSLRDTQYF	TGTGCCAGTAAGGGCGGGGGCTCCTTACGAGATACGCAGTATTTT
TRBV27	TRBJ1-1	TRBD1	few	CASSRTGASTEAFF	TGTGCCAGCAGTCGAACAGGGGCGAGCACTGAAGCTTTCTTT
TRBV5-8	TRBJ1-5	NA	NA	CASSHGLFSNQPQHF	TGTGCCAGCAGCCACGGACTATTTAGCAATCAGCCCCAGCATTTT
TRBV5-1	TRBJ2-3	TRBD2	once	CASSLVVGGALSTDTQYF	TGCGCCAGCAGCTTGGTCGTCGGGGGGGCCCTAAGCACAGATACGCAGTATTTT
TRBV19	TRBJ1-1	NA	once	CASSTARGGTEAFF	TGTGCCAGTAGTACGGCAAGGGGTGGGACTGAAGCTTTCTTT
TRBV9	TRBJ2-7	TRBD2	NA	CASSVGTSGVDEQYF	TGTGCCAGCAGCGTAGGAACTAGCGGGGTCGACGAGCAGTACTTC